Each of the 9 T cell receptor beta chains below was sequenced from the same sample in a study of tumor-infiltrating lymphocytes in primary liver carcinoma. Co-extracting RNA and DNA was done with roughly 17-34 mg of unsorted bulk tissue as input. TCR beta cDNA was made from 400 to 500 ng total RNA with a constant-region primer. Amplification in three nested multiplex PCR rounds with slightly modified ARM-PCR gave rise to TCR beta libraries. The first two PCR rounds, nine to ten cycles each, used TRBV1-TRBV30 forward primers and a C-beta reverse primer. Via MiXCR, TCRdb re-called the multiplex PCR reads, giving one row per CDR3 protein. The sample carries some 43,000 distinct CDR3 sequences, just over 70% recorded once. Sequenced sample: liver tumor tissue from sampling region 5. The subset denotes: tumor region T5, tumor centre. Receptor source: a man aged 35-49 years with primary liver carcinoma and hepatitis B virus infection.

On this clonotype: A much larger clone is a single base away; this may be a read error. The chain is built from TRBV7-9 and TRBJ2-6; D may be TRBD1 or TRBD2 (5 bases each). Germline CDR1 and CDR2: SEHNR and FQNEAQ (reference sequence). With 5 bases removed from V and 11 bases from J, the gap between germline ends came to 13 bases. The CDR3 is 13 amino acids. CDR3 DNA sequence: TGTGCCAGCAGCCGACAGAACGGGGACGTCCTGACTTTC. Its protein is CASSRQNGDVLTF. Looking up the rest from reference TRBV7-9 and TRBJ2-6 gives the full variable domain: DTGVSQNPRHKITKRGQNVTFRCDPISEHNRLYWYRQTLGQGPEFLTYFQNEAQLEKSRLLSDRFSAERPKGSFSTLEIQRTEQGDSAMYLCASSRQNGDVLTFGAGSRLTVL.

The chain joins TRBV11-2 to TRBJ1-1; D is perhaps TRBD1 (6 bases). The length of the CDR3 is 14 residues. CDR1 SGHAT and CDR2 FQNNGV come from the germline V gene. Trimming took off 5 bases at V and 0 bases at J, with 10 bases between the two ends. The CDR3 reads CASSPGHLNTEAFF. CDR3 coding DNA: TGTGCCAGCAGCCCGGGACACCTGAACACTGAAGCTTTCTTT. Supplemented by reference TRBV11-2 and TRBJ1-1, the full variable domain reads EAGVAQSPRYKIIEKRQSVAFWCNPISGHATLYWYQQILGQGPKLLIQFQNNGVVDDSQLPKDRFSAERLKGVDSTLKIQPAKLEDSAVYLCASSPGHLNTEAFFGQGTRLTVV.

Note on this clonotype: The CDR3 does not end in the conserved phenylalanine or tryptophan, so this is likely a read error. Because the CDR3's place on the DNA is in doubt, the DNA is left out and the CDR3 is given as listed by TCRdb. The genes are TRBV11-2 and TRBJ2-7. The length of the CDR3 is 14 amino acids, counting both ends. Germline lookup yields CDR1 SGHAT and CDR2 FQNNGV. CDR3 protein: CASSPLTSTYEEYY.

This clonotype was picked up many times. This sequence joins TRBV6-1 and TRBJ1-6; no definite D call. The V and J ends lost 6 bases and 4 bases respectively, with 7 bases between them. Germline V gene data show CDR1 as MNHNS and CDR2 as SASEGT. The CDR3 length is 13 residues. CDR3 bases: TGTGCCAGCAGCATGGATTATAATTCACCCCTCCACTTT. Protein: CASSMDYNSPLHF.

As concerns this clonotype: Mismatch with germline at one junction end may stem from a read error. The genes are TRBV7-9 and TRBJ2-1; perhaps TRBD2 as D (6 bases). The CDR3 contains 20 residues. In germline, CDR1 is SEHNR, CDR2 FQNEAQ (reference sequence). The CDR3 sequence: CASSLAPGTGGSSSYNEQFF. The DNA for the CDR3 is TGTGCCAGTAGCTTAGCGCCGGGGACTGGCGGTAGCAGCTCCTACAATGAGCAGTTCTTC.

On this clonotype itself: Germline is not matched at one junction end, which may reflect a read error. V usage is TRBV7-8 and J usage is TRBJ2-1; 7 bases match TRBD2. Germline V gene lookup returns CDR1 SGHVS and CDR2 FQNEAQ. The CDR3 is made up of 15 amino acids. The CDR3 loop reads CTSSPGLVDSNEQFF. The DNA of the CDR3 is TGTACCAGCAGCCCAGGACTAGTGGACTCCAATGAGCAGTTCTTC.

The rearrangement uses TRBV6-1 and TRBJ2-3; the D gene is possibly TRBD1 (5 bases). The CDR3 is made up of 14 amino acids. V shed 7 bases and J shed 2 bases, with 13 bases lying between them. CDR1 is MNHNS, CDR2 SASEGT, per germline. DNA for the CDR3: TGTGCCAGCATCTACAGGACCCTCACAGATACGCAGTATTTT. Amino acid sequence: CASIYRTLTDTQYF.

CDR3 nucleotide sequence: TGTGCCAGTACTCGATTTGACGACGTCCTGACTTTC. It translates to CASTRFDDVLTF. V gene TRBV28 combines with J gene TRBJ2-6; D call uncertain. This CDR3 region has 12 residues. Deletions cut 9 bases from V and 11 bases from J, with 14 bases between. CDR1 is MDHEN, CDR2 SYDVKM, per germline. Looking up the rest from reference TRBV28 and TRBJ2-6 gives the full variable domain: DVKVTQSSRYLVKRTGEKVFLECVQDMDHENMFWYRQDPGLGLRLIYFSYDVKMKEKGDIPEGYSVSREKKERFSLILESASTNQTSMYLCASTRFDDVLTFGAGSRLTVL.

The gene calls are TRBV6-6 and TRBJ1-5, with D uncertain. Germline-derived CDR1 and CDR2 are MNHNY and SVGAGI (reference sequence). The CDR3 is made up of 12 amino acids. The V and J ends lost 2 bases and 13 bases respectively, with 12 bases between them. The CDR3 is CASSYGNQLQHF. Here the CDR3 DNA reads TGTGCCAGCAGTTACGGCAATCAGCTTCAGCATTTT.